Listed below are T cell receptor beta chains from one sample, sequenced in a study of CXCR3-negative and CXCR3-positive naive CD8 T cells. TCRdb re-called the 5' RACE reads and catalogs CDR3 proteins one per entry, DNA excluded. This sample's table has some 150,000 distinct CDR3 sequences. Input material: naive CXCR3+ CD8+ T cells from blood. The receptor set was obtained from a human donor in good health. Some clones in this sample may be carry-over from other donors' samples. Both conserved end residues are part of each CDR3. Fields, in order: J gene, V gene, CDR3 protein.

J: TRBJ2-7
V: TRBV29-1
CDR3: CSALTGFSYEQYF

J: TRBJ2-3
V: TRBV28
CDR3: CASSLRTSGEPGTQYF

J: TRBJ2-7
V: TRBV7-2
CDR3: CASSQAGQGPYEQYF

J: TRBJ1-1
V: TRBV7-9
CDR3: CASSPNRDEGTEAFF

J: TRBJ2-7
V: TRBV29-1
CDR3: CSVETPGDEQYF

J: TRBJ2-7
V: TRBV4-1
CDR3: CASSRGQGGYEQYF

J: TRBJ1-1
V: TRBV12-5
CDR3: CASGLVEQNTEAFF

J: TRBJ2-7
V: TRBV7-9
CDR3: CASSSTGGQDEQYF

J: TRBJ2-5
V: TRBV20-1
CDR3: CSARTDQETQYF

J: TRBJ2-1
V: TRBV5-1
CDR3: CASSRGVRAYNEQFF

J: TRBJ1-1
V: TRBV7-9
CDR3: CASSYDRSTEAFF

J: TRBJ1-5
V: TRBV3-1
CDR3: CASSQDSLTGPFGQPQHF

J: TRBJ2-7
V: TRBV13
CDR3: CASSLGADYEQYF

J: TRBJ2-7
V: TRBV29-1
CDR3: CSVGPGSYEQYF

J: TRBJ2-1
V: TRBV29-1
CDR3: CSVDGLANEQFF

J: TRBJ2-2
V: TRBV12-3/TRBV12-4
CDR3: CASMPLGRTLNTGELFF

J: TRBJ2-3
V: TRBV28
CDR3: CASRPVIKLAGGPGDTQYF

J: TRBJ2-2
V: TRBV7-2
CDR3: CTSSLVTGELFF

J: TRBJ1-5
V: TRBV28
CDR3: CASTSQGHQPQHF

J: TRBJ2-7
V: TRBV7-9
CDR3: CASSLDRPEQYF

J: TRBJ2-7
V: TRBV3-1
CDR3: CASSPERGPSYELYF

J: TRBJ1-2
V: TRBV3-1
CDR3: CASSQDLGSNYGYTF

J: TRBJ1-1
V: TRBV7-6
CDR3: CASSAVPGSDTEAFF

J: TRBJ2-5
V: TRBV28
CDR3: CASSPYRTQYF

J: TRBJ2-7
V: TRBV7-6
CDR3: CASSLNNEQYF

J: TRBJ2-1
V: TRBV4-3
CDR3: CASSPGESSYNEQFF

J: TRBJ1-1
V: TRBV6-5
CDR3: CASSWAGKDTEAFF

J: TRBJ2-7
V: TRBV7-9
CDR3: CASSWRDSPYEQYF

J: TRBJ2-3
V: TRBV20-1
CDR3: CSAILGEGADTQYF

J: TRBJ2-1
V: TRBV7-9
CDR3: CASSPRTGDEQFF

J: TRBJ2-1
V: TRBV12-3/TRBV12-4
CDR3: CASSSDGESYNEQFF

J: TRBJ2-7
V: TRBV6-6
CDR3: CASSYSGTGLYEQYF

J: TRBJ2-5
V: TRBV6-6
CDR3: CASSNPGQGKGGETQYF

J: TRBJ2-7
V: TRBV9
CDR3: CASSPSGDEQYF

J: TRBJ2-3
V: TRBV28
CDR3: CASSPSGANSTDTQYF

J: TRBJ2-1
V: TRBV11-2
CDR3: CASSPMGGGDEQFF

J: TRBJ2-3
V: TRBV9
CDR3: CASSVQYSTDTQYF

J: TRBJ2-5
V: TRBV19
CDR3: CASSISQTQYF

J: TRBJ1-5
V: TRBV29-1
CDR3: CSAPGPYQPQHF

J: TRBJ2-3
V: TRBV19
CDR3: CASSIDLRGSTDTQYF

J: TRBJ1-1
V: TRBV29-1
CDR3: CSALTDNTEAFF

J: TRBJ2-1
V: TRBV15
CDR3: CATSRDLLGGLEGEQFF

J: TRBJ1-5
V: TRBV28
CDR3: CASRRAPTRDRPYSNQPQHF

J: TRBJ2-7
V: TRBV20-1
CDR3: CSTRIAGSYEQYF

J: TRBJ2-7
V: TRBV20-1
CDR3: CSAKAWRETYEQYF

J: TRBJ2-5
V: TRBV9
CDR3: CASSVVPGLGETQYF

J: TRBJ2-7
V: TRBV7-9
CDR3: CASSYDRGSYEQYF

J: TRBJ1-1
V: TRBV7-9
CDR3: CASSWEREGTEAFF

J: TRBJ1-1
V: TRBV14
CDR3: CASSQLPTANTEAFF

J: TRBJ2-3
V: TRBV28
CDR3: CASISGAKDTQYF

J: TRBJ2-7
V: TRBV7-9
CDR3: CASSLVGTISYEQYF

J: TRBJ2-5
V: TRBV20-1
CDR3: CSARGRETQYF

J: TRBJ2-1
V: TRBV7-3
CDR3: CASSSPAWSANEQFF

J: TRBJ1-5
V: TRBV14
CDR3: CASSHDIGWVIGQGNQPQHF

J: TRBJ2-2
V: TRBV11-2
CDR3: CASSFGGDGYTGELFF

J: TRBJ1-2
V: TRBV29-1
CDR3: CTAIGGTGYGYTF